These T cell receptor beta chains were read from a single sample in a study of T cells after yellow fever vaccination. In TCRdb, the 5' RACE reads were re-called with MiXCR into one record per CDR3 protein. This sample carries some 110,000 distinct CDR3 sequences, about 7% of them seen once, and the ten largest clones take over 2.5%. Specimen: CD4+ T cells sorted from PBMCs, collected roughly 45 days after the first yellow fever vaccination. The receptors here all came from a man younger than 35 who received the YFV17D yellow fever vaccine. Each CDR3 is given with its conserved first and last residue. The D gene is left open where the match is weak. Size is stated for part of the rows, as once, few or many counts, or as a class when the clone is expanded.

v_gene: TRBV19
j_gene: TRBJ2-7
len: 11
d_gene: -
abundance: many
CDR3aa: CASSMGTSQYF
CDR3nt: TGTGCCAGTAGTATGGGGACAAGCCAGTACTTC

v_gene: TRBV7-2
j_gene: TRBJ1-2
len: 13
d_gene: TRBD1
abundance: few
CDR3aa: CASSKDRVTGNTF
CDR3nt: TGTGCCAGCAGCAAGGACAGGGTCACGGGAAACACCTTC

v_gene: TRBV12-3/TRBV12-4
j_gene: TRBJ2-3
len: 19
d_gene: TRBD2
abundance: many
CDR3aa: CASSFPGAGGQHNRDTQYF
CDR3nt: TGTGCCAGCAGTTTCCCGGGGGCGGGGGGCCAGCACAACCGGGATACGCAGTATTTT

v_gene: TRBV25-1
j_gene: TRBJ2-7
len: 15
d_gene: TRBD2
abundance: many
CDR3aa: CASSAVYSGGYEQYF
CDR3nt: TGTGCCAGCAGTGCAGTTTATAGCGGGGGATACGAGCAGTACTTC

v_gene: TRBV27
j_gene: TRBJ1-5
len: 13
d_gene: TRBD1
abundance: many
CDR3aa: CASSGTGGQPQHF
CDR3nt: TGTGCCAGCAGTGGAACAGGGGGTCAGCCCCAGCATTTT

v_gene: TRBV28
j_gene: TRBJ2-7
len: 15
d_gene: TRBD2
abundance: many
CDR3aa: CASSLGLAGTYEQYF
CDR3nt: TGTGCCAGCAGTTTGGGACTAGCGGGGACCTACGAGCAGTACTTC

v_gene: TRBV12-3/TRBV12-4
j_gene: TRBJ2-5
len: 17
d_gene: TRBD2
abundance: many
CDR3aa: CASSPRGLAGNQETQYF
CDR3nt: TGTGCCAGCAGTCCCCGAGGACTAGCGGGGAACCAAGAGACCCAGTACTTC

v_gene: TRBV7-9
j_gene: TRBJ1-2
len: 15
d_gene: -
abundance: -
CDR3aa: CASSLARGQNYGYTF
CDR3nt: TGTGCCAGCAGCTTAGCGCGGGGGCAAAACTATGGCTACACCTTC

v_gene: TRBV9
j_gene: TRBJ2-3
len: 13
d_gene: -
abundance: many
CDR3aa: CASKREGTDTQYF
CDR3nt: TGTGCCAGCAAGAGGGAAGGGACAGATACGCAGTATTTT

v_gene: TRBV12-3/TRBV12-4
j_gene: TRBJ1-1
len: 14
d_gene: -
abundance: few
CDR3aa: CASSVRGMNTEAFF
CDR3nt: TGTGCCAGCAGTGTACGGGGGATGAACACTGAAGCTTTCTTT

v_gene: TRBV4-1
j_gene: TRBJ2-2
len: 12
d_gene: -
abundance: many
CDR3aa: CASSQLTGELFF
CDR3nt: TGCGCCAGCAGCCAGCTCACCGGGGAGCTGTTTTTT

v_gene: TRBV4-2
j_gene: TRBJ1-4
len: 16
d_gene: -
abundance: many
CDR3aa: CASSQVLAGTNEKLFF
CDR3nt: TGTGCCAGCAGCCAAGTTTTGGCGGGAACTAATGAAAAACTGTTTTTT

v_gene: TRBV18
j_gene: TRBJ1-5
len: 12
d_gene: -
abundance: -
CDR3aa: CASSPGGQPQHF
CDR3nt: TGTGCCAGCTCACCAGGAGGTCAGCCCCAGCATTTT

v_gene: TRBV14
j_gene: TRBJ1-2
len: 16
d_gene: TRBD1
abundance: many
CDR3aa: CASSRDRGLTDYGYTF
CDR3nt: TGTGCCAGCAGCCGGGACAGGGGGCTTACGGACTATGGCTACACCTTC

v_gene: TRBV5-6
j_gene: TRBJ1-4
len: 15
d_gene: -
abundance: many
CDR3aa: CASSFSPLANEKLFF
CDR3nt: TGTGCCAGCAGCTTCTCGCCACTGGCTAATGAAAAACTGTTTTTT

v_gene: TRBV24-1
j_gene: TRBJ1-5
len: 12
d_gene: TRBD1
abundance: many
CDR3aa: CATSDLPGQVHF
CDR3nt: TGTGCCACCAGTGATTTGCCAGGACAGGTACATTTT

v_gene: TRBV5-1
j_gene: TRBJ2-6
len: 16
d_gene: -
abundance: few
CDR3aa: CASTRTDYSGANVLTF
CDR3nt: TGCGCCAGCACACGGACGGACTACTCTGGGGCCAACGTCCTGACTTTC

v_gene: TRBV6-4
j_gene: TRBJ2-1
len: 19
d_gene: -
abundance: many
CDR3aa: CASSDSGGRTGTPILEQFF
CDR3nt: TGTGCCAGCAGTGACTCTGGGGGGAGGACCGGGACACCCATCCTTGAGCAGTTCTTC

v_gene: TRBV2
j_gene: TRBJ1-1
len: 14
d_gene: TRBD1
abundance: many
CDR3aa: CASSDGTAGTEAFF
CDR3nt: TGTGCCAGCAGCGACGGGACAGCTGGCACTGAAGCTTTCTTT

v_gene: TRBV7-3
j_gene: TRBJ2-6
len: 15
d_gene: -
abundance: many
CDR3aa: CASSLTGPGANVLTF
CDR3nt: TGTGCCAGCAGCTTAACAGGGCCCGGGGCCAACGTCCTGACTTTC

v_gene: TRBV4-2
j_gene: TRBJ2-7
len: 19
d_gene: TRBD2
abundance: -
CDR3aa: CASSQPSSGGAGDTHEQYF
CDR3nt: TGTGCCAGCAGCCAGCCTTCTAGCGGGGGGGCCGGTGATACTCACGAGCAGTACTTC

v_gene: TRBV7-2
j_gene: TRBJ2-2
len: 13
d_gene: TRBD1
abundance: many
CDR3aa: CASSYGQGVELFF
CDR3nt: TGTGCCAGCAGCTATGGACAGGGAGTGGAGCTGTTTTTT

v_gene: TRBV6-5
j_gene: TRBJ1-1
len: 12
d_gene: TRBD1
abundance: many
CDR3aa: CASRGTGNRAFF
CDR3nt: TGTGCCAGCAGGGGGACAGGAAATAGAGCTTTCTTT

v_gene: TRBV5-1
j_gene: TRBJ2-5
len: 13
d_gene: -
abundance: many
CDR3aa: CASSSQGWETQYF
CDR3nt: TGCGCCAGCAGCTCACAGGGTTGGGAGACCCAGTACTTC

v_gene: TRBV5-1
j_gene: TRBJ2-5
len: 14
d_gene: TRBD2
abundance: many
CDR3aa: CASSLDPGRETQYF
CDR3nt: TGCGCCAGCAGCTTGGATCCCGGGAGGGAGACCCAGTACTTC

v_gene: TRBV5-1
j_gene: TRBJ1-2
len: 11
d_gene: -
abundance: many
CDR3aa: CASSFMGGYTF
CDR3nt: TGCGCCAGCAGCTTCATGGGGGGCTACACCTTC

v_gene: TRBV18
j_gene: TRBJ2-2
len: 13
d_gene: -
abundance: many
CDR3aa: CASSPAVTGELFF
CDR3nt: TGTGCCAGCTCACCAGCAGTCACCGGGGAGCTGTTTTTT

v_gene: TRBV12-3/TRBV12-4
j_gene: TRBJ1-3
len: 15
d_gene: TRBD1
abundance: -
CDR3aa: CASSPGGFSSYTIYF
CDR3nt: TGTGCCAGCAGTCCAGGGGGGTTTTCCTCCTACACCATATATTTT

v_gene: TRBV5-1
j_gene: TRBJ1-6
len: 17
d_gene: -
abundance: many
CDR3aa: CASSLERTSSYNSPLHF
CDR3nt: TGCGCCAGCAGCTTGGAGCGTACGAGCTCCTATAATTCACCCCTCCACTTT

v_gene: TRBV12-3/TRBV12-4
j_gene: TRBJ1-1
len: 13
d_gene: -
abundance: few
CDR3aa: CASNDLGQTEAFF
CDR3nt: TGTGCCAGCAATGACCTGGGACAAACTGAAGCTTTCTTT

v_gene: TRBV5-4
j_gene: TRBJ1-2
len: 14
d_gene: -
abundance: few
CDR3aa: CASSFRTPDYGYTF
CDR3nt: TGTGCCAGCAGCTTCAGGACGCCGGACTATGGCTACACCTTC

v_gene: TRBV12-3/TRBV12-4
j_gene: TRBJ2-2
len: 15
d_gene: -
abundance: many
CDR3aa: CASSGAGSNTGELFF
CDR3nt: TGTGCCAGCAGTGGGGCGGGGTCGAACACCGGGGAGCTGTTTTTT

v_gene: TRBV5-1
j_gene: TRBJ2-3
len: 14
d_gene: -
abundance: many
CDR3aa: CASSSTRIPDTQYF
CDR3nt: TGCGCCAGCAGCTCTACTAGAATACCAGATACGCAGTATTTT

v_gene: TRBV7-3
j_gene: TRBJ2-1
len: 16
d_gene: -
abundance: many
CDR3aa: CASSSGGPHQNNEQFF
CDR3nt: TGTGCCAGCAGCTCCGGGGGCCCCCACCAGAACAATGAGCAGTTCTTC

v_gene: TRBV20-1
j_gene: TRBJ1-2
len: 13
d_gene: TRBD1
abundance: many
CDR3aa: CSATRQGGDGYTF
CDR3nt: TGCAGTGCTACGAGACAGGGCGGGGATGGCTACACCTTC

v_gene: TRBV7-9
j_gene: TRBJ1-1
len: 13
d_gene: -
abundance: many
CDR3aa: CASSPTRNTEAFF
CDR3nt: TGTGCCAGCAGCCCAACACGGAACACTGAAGCTTTCTTT

v_gene: TRBV10-3
j_gene: TRBJ1-4
len: 14
d_gene: -
abundance: many
CDR3aa: CATRGGLANEKLFF
CDR3nt: TGTGCCACACGAGGGGGTTTAGCTAATGAAAAACTGTTTTTT